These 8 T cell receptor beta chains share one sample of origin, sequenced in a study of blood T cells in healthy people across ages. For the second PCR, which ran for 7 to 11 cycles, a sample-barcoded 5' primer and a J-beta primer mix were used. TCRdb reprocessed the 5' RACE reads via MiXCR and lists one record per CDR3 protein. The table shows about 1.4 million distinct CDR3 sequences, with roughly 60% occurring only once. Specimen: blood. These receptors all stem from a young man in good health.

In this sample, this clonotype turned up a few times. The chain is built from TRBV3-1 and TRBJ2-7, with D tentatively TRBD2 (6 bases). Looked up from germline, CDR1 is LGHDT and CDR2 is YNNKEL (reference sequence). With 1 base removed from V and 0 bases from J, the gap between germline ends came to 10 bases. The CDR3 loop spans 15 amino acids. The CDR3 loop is CASSQGGLVSYEQYF. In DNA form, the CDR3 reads TGTGCCAGCAGCCAAGGGGGACTGGTCTCCTACGAGCAGTACTTC.

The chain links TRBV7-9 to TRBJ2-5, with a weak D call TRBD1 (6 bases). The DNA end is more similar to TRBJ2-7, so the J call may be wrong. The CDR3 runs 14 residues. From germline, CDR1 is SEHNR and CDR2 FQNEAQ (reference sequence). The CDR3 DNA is TGTGCCAGCAGCTTCACACAGGGTTTGGACGAGCAGTACTTC. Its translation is CASSFTQGLDEQYF.

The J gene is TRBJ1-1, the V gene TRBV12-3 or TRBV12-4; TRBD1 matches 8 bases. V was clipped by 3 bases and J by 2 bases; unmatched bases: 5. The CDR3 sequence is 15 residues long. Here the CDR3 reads CASSFIQGANTEAFF. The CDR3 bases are TGTGCCAGCAGTTTCATTCAGGGGGCCAACACTGAAGCTTTCTTT.

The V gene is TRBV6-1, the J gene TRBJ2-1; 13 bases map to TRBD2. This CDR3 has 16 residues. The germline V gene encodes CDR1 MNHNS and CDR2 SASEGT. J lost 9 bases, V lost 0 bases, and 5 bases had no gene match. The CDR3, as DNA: TGTGCCAGCAGTGAAGCTACTAGCGGGGGGGCCGGTGAGCAGTTCTTC. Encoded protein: CASSEATSGGAGEQFF.

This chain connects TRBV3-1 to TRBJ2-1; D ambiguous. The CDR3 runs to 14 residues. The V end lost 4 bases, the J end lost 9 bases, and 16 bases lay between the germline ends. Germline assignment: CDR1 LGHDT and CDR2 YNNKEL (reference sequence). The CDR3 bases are TGTGCCAGCAGCCTGGTCCCCAGAAACACTGAGCAGTTCTTC. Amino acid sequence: CASSLVPRNTEQFF.

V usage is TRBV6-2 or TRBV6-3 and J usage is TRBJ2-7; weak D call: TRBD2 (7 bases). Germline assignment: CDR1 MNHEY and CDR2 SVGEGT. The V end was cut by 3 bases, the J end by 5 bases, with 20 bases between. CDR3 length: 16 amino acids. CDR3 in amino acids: CASSYEEGGLADEQYF. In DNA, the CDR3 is TGTGCCAGCAGTTATGAGGAGGGGGGGTTAGCCGACGAGCAGTACTTC.

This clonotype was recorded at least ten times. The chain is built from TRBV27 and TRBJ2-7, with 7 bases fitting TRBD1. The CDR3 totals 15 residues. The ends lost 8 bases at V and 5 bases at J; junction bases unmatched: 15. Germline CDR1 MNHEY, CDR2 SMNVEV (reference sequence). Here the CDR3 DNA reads TGTGCCAGCTCGACTAAAAGGACAGGAAGCCACGAGCAGTACTTC. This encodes CASSTKRTGSHEQYF.

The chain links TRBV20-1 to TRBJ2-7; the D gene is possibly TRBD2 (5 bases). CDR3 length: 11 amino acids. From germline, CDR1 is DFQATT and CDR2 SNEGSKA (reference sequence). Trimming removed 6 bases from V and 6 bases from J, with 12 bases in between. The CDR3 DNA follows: TGCAGTGCAACTATCGGAGGCGAGCAGTACTTC. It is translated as CSATIGGEQYF.